Listed here is a single T cell receptor beta chain. The antigen is undetermined. The gene symbols are mouse symbols. The read finishes 1 residue shy of the CDR3 end, and the germline J gene is used to complete it. Sequencing of TCRbeta CDR3 at survey depth gave sequences and template counts. Assay used: immunoSEQ multiplex PCR; TCRdb lists only in-frame clones, some missing. The repertoire holds about 48,000 clones, with 65% to 80% as singletons. The sample belongs to a study of tissue T cells after allogeneic stem cell transplantation. Study-wide findings and caveats: This small cohort was clinically heterogeneous, and sampling depth was a limitation.

CDR3 length: 15 amino acids. Trimming pared 1 base from V and 4 bases from J, leaving 12 bases between. Per germline, CDR1 FNHDT and CDR2 SITEND (reference sequence). This chain connects TRBV19 to TRBJ1-5; TRBD1 is a possible D gene (6 bases). The TCR was taken from a pool of C57BL/6 mice in good health. Sequencing used sorted cells pooled from one or two spleens. The sequenced part of the CDR3 DNA is TGTGCCAGCAGTATAAGGGGGACGTGGAACCAGGCTCCGCTT. Its protein is CASSIRGTWNQAPL. The full-length CDR3 reads as CASSIRGTWNQAPLF.